The 4 T cell receptor beta chains presented below share a single source sample, sequenced in a study of cytomegalovirus exposure and HLA in healthy donors. The PCR was carried out with 60 Vbeta primers and 13 Jbeta primers. Assay: immunoSEQ multiplex PCR; the TCRdb copy retains only in-frame clones and omits some. This table holds approximately 90,000 clones, roughly three quarters found once. What was sequenced was PBMCs. All receptors come from a man in his thirties or forties in good health and CMV-seronegative.

This clone was counted between two and nine times. The genes are TRBV14 and TRBJ1-1; a weak D match, TRBD1 (5 bases). V was trimmed by 5 bases and J by 1 base, leaving 8 bases between them. This CDR3 is built from 13 residues. Per germline, CDR1 SGHDN and CDR2 FVKESK. CDR3 in DNA: TGTGCCAGCAGCTGGGGGGAGAACACTGAAGCTTTCTTT. The encoded protein is CASSWGENTEAFF.

The rearrangement uses TRBV28 and TRBJ2-7; 8 nucleotides line up with TRBD1. V was clipped by 3 bases and J by 0 bases; unmatched bases: 10. Germline CDR1 and CDR2: MDHEN and SYDVKM. This CDR3 has 17 amino acids. This chain's CDR3 is CASSLLKFTGGSYEQYF. The CDR3 region has the DNA TGTGCCAGCAGTTTGCTAAAATTCACAGGGGGCTCCTACGAGCAGTACTTC.

This CDR3 is CASSGSRGSSYNSPLHF. The CDR3 nucleotides read TGTGCCAGCAGCGGGTCCAGGGGCAGCTCCTATAATTCACCCCTCCACTTT. J is TRBJ1-6 and V is TRBV9; possibly TRBD1 for D (6 bases). CDR3 length: 17 amino acids. Germline values: CDR1 SGDLS, CDR2 YYNGEE. The germline V and J ends were trimmed by 3 bases and 0 bases, with 13 bases remaining between them.

The chain couples TRBV19 to TRBJ2-1, with 13 bases fitting TRBD2. CDR1 is LNHDA and CDR2 is SQIVND in the germline V gene (reference sequence). The CDR3 has 19 amino acids. V gave up 4 bases and J gave up 0 bases; unmatched junction bases: 9. The CDR3 loop is CASSTSGTSGANSYNEQFF. CDR3 DNA: TGTGCCAGTAGTACCTCCGGGACTAGCGGGGCGAACTCCTACAATGAGCAGTTCTTC.